Listed below are T cell receptor beta chains from one sample, sequenced in a study of T cell responses to AZD1222 COVID-19 vaccine. Profiling relied on immunoSEQ multiplex PCR, and the TCRdb table lists in-frame clones only, not all of them. The table includes roughly 150,000 clones, about 90% detected once. The source material was peripheral blood, sampled 28 days after the second AZD1222 dose. The receptors here all came from an adult who received the AZD1222 COVID-19 vaccine. The CDR3 runs from the conserved cysteine through the conserved F or W. The D gene is left open where the match is weak. Some rows mark clone size as missing; the rest say once, few, many or name a class of expanded clone.

NA | TRBJ1-4 | NA | TRBV9 | TGTGCCAGCAGCGAACGACAGGAGGGAAAACTGTTTTTT | CASSERQEGKLFF
NA | TRBJ1-6 | NA | TRBV2 | TGTGCCAGCAGTCCCCAGGGAAATTCACCCCTCCACTTT | CASSPQGNSPLHF
NA | TRBJ2-1 | NA | TRBV29-1 | TGCAGCGTTGAACCCAGGGTCAATGAGCAGTTCTTC | CSVEPRVNEQFF
TRBD1 | TRBJ1-6 | NA | TRBV19 | TGTGCCAGCAGTCCTCTCCAGGGGGCCAATTCACCCCTCCACTTT | CASSPLQGANSPLHF
NA | TRBJ2-2 | NA | TRBV11-3 | TGTGCCAGCAGCTTAGCGGGGACCACCGGGGAGCTGTTTTTT | CASSLAGTTGELFF
TRBD2 | TRBJ2-5 | NA | TRBV6-5 | TGTGCCAGCAGTTACGCTAGCGGGAATGGCGGCGAGACCCAGTACTTC | CASSYASGNGGETQYF
NA | TRBJ1-6 | NA | TRBV6-5 | TGTGCCAGCAACTTAGGGGGACTTGAATCACCCCTCCACTTT | CASNLGGLESPLHF
NA | TRBJ1-2 | few | TRBV24-1 | TGTGCCCCGCCCTGGGGATACACCTTC | CAPPWGYTF
NA | TRBJ2-2 | NA | TRBV7-7 | TGTGCTAGCAGCTTAGATAGGAGGGCCACCGGGGAGCTGTTTTTT | CASSLDRRATGELFF
NA | TRBJ2-7 | NA | TRBV10-1 | TGCGCCAGCAGTGATACGGTATGGGAGCAGTACTTC | CASSDTVWEQYF
TRBD1 | TRBJ1-5 | NA | TRBV27 | TGTGCCAGCAGTTATGGGACAGGGGGCGAACAGCCCCAGCATTTT | CASSYGTGGEQPQHF
NA | TRBJ1-1 | NA | TRBV12-5 | TGTGCTAGTGGTTTGGGGGGGAACACTGAAGCTTTCTTT | CASGLGGNTEAFF
NA | TRBJ1-3 | NA | TRBV18 | TGTGCCAGCTCCCCAGACAGCAACTCTGGAAACACCATATATTTT | CASSPDSNSGNTIYF
NA | TRBJ1-1 | NA | TRBV6-5 | TGTGCCAGCCACCCCGGGCCAATGAACACTGAAGCTTTCTTT | CASHPGPMNTEAFF
NA | TRBJ1-4 | NA | TRBV7-8 | TGTGCCAGCAGCTTGAGACTCCGGGGACCTAATGAAAAACTGTTTTTT | CASSLRLRGPNEKLFF
NA | TRBJ2-7 | NA | TRBV5-4 | TGTGCCAGCAGCTTCAGGGGGGAGGCCGTCTACGAGCAGTACTTC | CASSFRGEAVYEQYF
TRBD2 | TRBJ2-1 | NA | TRBV11-2 | TGTGCCAGCAGCTTAGATCTCCTAGCGGGGGAGGATGAGCAGTTCTTC | CASSLDLLAGEDEQFF
NA | TRBJ1-2 | once | TRBV5-1 | TGCGCCAGCCGGCCGCGTGGGTCGGATGGCTACACCTTC | CASRPRGSDGYTF
NA | TRBJ1-1 | NA | TRBV27 | TGTGCCAGCTCTCGGTCGAAGGGGAACACTGAAGCTTTCTTT | CASSRSKGNTEAFF
NA | TRBJ1-5 | NA | TRBV24-1 | TGTGCCACCAGTGAGTCAGGGGACAATCAGCCCCAGCATTTT | CATSESGDNQPQHF
NA | TRBJ1-1 | NA | TRBV6-5 | TGTGCCAGCACGGTGGCTCAGAAGAACACTGAAGCTTTCTTT | CASTVAQKNTEAFF
TRBD2 | TRBJ2-1 | once | TRBV7-6 | TGTGCCAGCAGTCTCGTTGCTAGCGGTGAAGCCTACAATGAGCAGTTCTTC | CASSLVASGEAYNEQFF
TRBD1 | TRBJ1-1 | NA | TRBV6-1 | TGTGCCAGCAGTGAAGATTTAGGGACAGGGGGCACTGAAGCTTTCTTT | CASSEDLGTGGTEAFF
TRBD2 | TRBJ2-7 | NA | TRBV4-1 | TGCGCCAGCAGCCACAGGACTAGCGGGATCTACGAGCAGTACTTC | CASSHRTSGIYEQYF
NA | TRBJ1-3 | NA | TRBV6-1 | TGTGCCAGCACCCGACAGATTGGAAACACCATATATTTT | CASTRQIGNTIYF
NA | TRBJ2-6 | NA | TRBV4-2 | TGTGCCAGCAGCCAAGGACGTGACGGGGCCAACGTCCTGACTTTC | CASSQGRDGANVLTF
TRBD1 | TRBJ1-3 | NA | TRBV3-1/TRBV3-2 | TGTGCCAGCAGCCAAAATTGGGACAGGACCTCTGGAAACACCATATATTTT | CASSQNWDRTSGNTIYF
NA | TRBJ2-1 | NA | TRBV20-1 | TGCAGTGCAGCACCTTACAATGAGCAGTTCTTC | CSAAPYNEQFF
NA | TRBJ1-1 | NA | TRBV10-3 | TGTGCCATCAGTAGGCAGGAAGACACTGAAGCTTTCTTT | CAISRQEDTEAFF
TRBD1 | TRBJ2-1 | NA | TRBV6-5 | TGTGCCAGCAGTATCACAGGGGGCTCCTACAATGAGCAGTTCTTC | CASSITGGSYNEQFF